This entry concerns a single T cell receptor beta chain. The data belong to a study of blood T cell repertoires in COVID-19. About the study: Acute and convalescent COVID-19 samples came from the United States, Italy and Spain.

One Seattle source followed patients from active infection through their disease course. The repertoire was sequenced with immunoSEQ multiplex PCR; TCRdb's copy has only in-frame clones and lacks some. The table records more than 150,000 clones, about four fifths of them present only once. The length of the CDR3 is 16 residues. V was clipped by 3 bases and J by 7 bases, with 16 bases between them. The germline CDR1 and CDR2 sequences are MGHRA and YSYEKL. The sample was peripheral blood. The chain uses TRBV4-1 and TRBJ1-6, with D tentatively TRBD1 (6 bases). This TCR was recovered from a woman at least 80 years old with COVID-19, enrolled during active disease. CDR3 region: CASSQGGGAINSPLHF. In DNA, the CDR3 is TGCGCCAGCAGCCAGGGAGGGGGGGCAATCAATTCACCCCTCCACTTT.